The 30 T cell receptor beta chains presented below share a single source sample, sequenced in a study of T cell clonality in common variable immunodeficiency. Study observations and caveats: Fewer deletions and N-nucleotide insertions were reportedly seen in common variable immunodeficiency TCR beta sequences.

Sequencing was performed with immunoSEQ multiplex PCR; in TCRdb, only in-frame clones are kept and a portion is missing. In total the sample includes about 34,000 clones, none of them seen once. These receptors are not linked to any known antigen. What was sequenced was peripheral blood mononuclear cells. The receptors here all came from a human donor with common variable immunodeficiency.

This clone has more than one count but fewer than ten. The missing CDR3 end, 3 residues past where the read stops, is filled in from the germline J gene. This chain uses TRBV7-8 with TRBJ2-1; TRBD2 agrees at 16 bases. The germline V gene encodes CDR1 SGHVS and CDR2 FQNEAQ. This CDR3 region has 17 residues. V gave up 3 bases and J gave up 6 bases; unmatched junction bases: 5. The CDR3 loop reads CASSFGTSGRASNEQFF. CDR3 DNA, as far as it was read: TGTGCCAGCAGCTTCGGGACTAGCGGGAGGGCCAGCAATGAG.

To note about this clone: The read terminates 3 residues ahead of where the CDR3 ends, so the germline J gene completes it. The rearrangement links TRBV7-9 to TRBJ2-1; the match to TRBD2 covers 10 bases. J lost 8 bases, V lost 3 bases, and 7 bases had no gene match. In germline, CDR1 is SEHNR, CDR2 FQNEAQ (reference sequence). CDR3 length: 15 residues. The chain's CDR3 is CASSFPGLARHEQFF. Partial CDR3 DNA: TGTGCCAGCAGCTTTCCGGGACTAGCGAGACATGAG.

There are many counts of this clone. The read falls 3 residues short of the CDR3 end, and the missing part is taken from the germline J gene. The J gene is TRBJ2-2, the V gene TRBV2, with TRBD2 matching 7 bases. This CDR3 has 16 amino acids. V dropped 6 bases and J dropped 4; count of bases not matched to a gene: 11. Germline V gene data show CDR1 as SNHLY and CDR2 as FYNNEI. This CDR3 is CASSPNPGRVTGELFF. CDR3 bases read: TGTGCCAGCAGCCCCAACCCGGGGAGGGTCACCGGGGAG.

There are many counts of this clone. Coverage ceases 3 residues before the CDR3 finishes, and the germline J gene fills in the end. The chain combines TRBV6-2 or TRBV6-3 with TRBJ1-1, with 8 bases fitting TRBD1. Per the germline V gene, CDR1 is MNHEY and CDR2 is SVGEGT. With 6 bases clipped from V and 4 bases from J, the junction kept 7 bases outside the gene matches. The CDR3 consists of 14 residues. CDR3 in amino acids: CASSFTTGATEAFF. The sequenced CDR3 bases are TGTGCCAGCAGCTTTACGACAGGGGCCACTGAA.

This clone showed up many times. The read ends 3 residues before the CDR3 terminus; that terminus is restored from the germline J gene. The chain couples TRBV19 to TRBJ2-7, with a tentative D call TRBD1 (6 bases). The germline V gene has CDR1 LNHDA and CDR2 SQIVND (reference sequence). This CDR3 spans 14 amino acids. Trimming took 5 bases from V and 2 from J, leaving 13 bases between them. The CDR3 loop reads CASSVTDRPYEQYF. The sequenced CDR3 bases are TGTGCCAGTAGTGTTACAGACAGGCCCTACGAG. Combining the CDR3 with reference TRBV19 and TRBJ2-7 gives the whole variable domain DGGITQSPKYLFRKEGQNVTLSCEQNLNHDAMYWYRQDPGQGLRLIYYSQIVNDFQKGDIAEGYSVSREKKESFPLTVTSAQKNPTAFYLCASSVTDRPYEQYFGPGTRLTVT.

Regarding this clone: The DNA ends 3 residues before the CDR3 does, and the rest of the CDR3 is filled in from the germline J gene. The rearrangement links TRBV5-1 to TRBJ2-3, with 7 bases that match TRBD1. Germline V gene data show CDR1 as SGHRS and CDR2 as YFSETQ. V shed 0 bases and J 3 bases; nucleotides not matched to a gene: 4. The CDR3 extends over 15 amino acids. CDR3 DNA (partial): TGCGCCAGCAGCTTGGAACAGGGGAGTACAGATACG. Amino acids: CASSLEQGSTDT. The whole CDR3 protein is CASSLEQGSTDTQYF.

At least ten counts were recorded for this clone. The sequenced fragment ends 3 residues before the CDR3 boundary, so the rest is inferred from the germline J gene. The chain couples TRBV7-2 to TRBJ2-4, with 13 nucleotides matching TRBD2. This CDR3 spans 14 amino acids. CDR1 and CDR2 from the germline V gene are SGHTA and FQGNSA. CDR3 region: CASSRPGLAGIQYF. CDR3 DNA, as far as it was read: TGTGCCAGCAGCCGCCCGGGACTAGCGGGAATT. The full variable domain, completed using reference TRBV7-2 and TRBJ2-4, is GAGVSQSPSNKVTEKGKDVELRCDPISGHTALYWYRQSLGQGLEFLIYFQGNSAPDKSGLPSDRFSAERTGGSVSTLTIQRTQQEDSAVYLCASSRPGLAGIQYFGAGTRLSVL.

About this clone itself: The read terminates 3 residues ahead of where the CDR3 ends, so the germline J gene completes it. The V call is TRBV7-6, the J call TRBJ1-1, with D tentatively TRBD1 (6 bases). The V gene's germline CDR1 is SGHVS and CDR2 FNYEAQ. This CDR3 has 15 amino acids. Trimming removed 2 bases from V and 1 base from J, with 11 bases in between. CDR3 amino acids: CASSLNRDGNTEAFF. The CDR3 DNA, read in part, is TGTGCCAGCAGCTTAAACAGGGACGGGAACACTGAA.

This clone occurred a few times. The CDR3 end falls 3 residues outside the read, so it is completed with the germline J gene. The chain employs TRBV19 and TRBJ1-1; tentative D call: TRBD1 (6 bases). The CDR3 totals 14 residues. Per the germline V gene, CDR1 is LNHDA and CDR2 is SQIVND (reference sequence). The CDR3 region is CASRNQGRSAEAFF. CDR3 bases read: TGTGCCAGTAGGAACCAGGGGAGGAGCGCCGAA.

This clone was seen a few times. Read data end 3 residues before the CDR3 end; the end is taken from the germline J gene. The rearrangement joins TRBV5-1 to TRBJ2-4; tentative D call: TRBD1 (6 bases). The V and J ends lost 1 base and 1 base respectively, with 24 bases between them. The CDR3 is 20 residues long. Germline lookup yields CDR1 SGHRS and CDR2 YFSETQ. The part of the CDR3 DNA that was read is TGCGCCAGCAGCTTGAGGACAGCCACCCTTCCTTGGGCGGCCAAAAACATT. This sequence encodes CASSLRTATLPWAAKNI. The whole CDR3 sequence is CASSLRTATLPWAAKNIQYF.

This clone has a count of ten or more. The read terminates 3 residues ahead of where the CDR3 ends, so the germline J gene completes it. The J gene is TRBJ2-3, the V gene TRBV18, with a possible D match to TRBD1 (5 bases). Germline CDR1 is KGHSH and CDR2 is LQKENI. The ends were cut back, 2 bases at V and 0 bases at J, with 9 bases in the middle. The CDR3 loop spans 15 amino acids. The CDR3 sequence: CASSPKKGSTDTQYF. The CDR3 DNA, read in part, is TGTGCCAGCTCACCAAAGAAGGGGAGCACAGATACG.

This clone was detected many times. The read falls 3 residues short of the CDR3 end, and the missing part is taken from the germline J gene. V is TRBV20-1 and J is TRBJ2-3; a possible D gene is TRBD2 (6 bases). The germline V and J ends were trimmed by 3 bases and 2 bases, with 12 bases remaining between them. CDR1 DFQATT and CDR2 SNEGSKA come from the germline V gene (reference sequence). The CDR3 loop spans 14 amino acids. CDR3 amino acids: CSARGTHSTDTQYF. CDR3 DNA (partial): TGCAGTGCTAGGGGGACTCACTCCACAGATACG.

This clone has a count of ten or more. The read gets to within 3 residues of the CDR3 end, and the germline J gene fills in the rest. This chain connects TRBV7-3 to TRBJ1-1, with D tentatively TRBD1 (6 bases). CDR1 is SGHTA and CDR2 is FQGTGA in the germline V gene. The CDR3 spans 15 residues. V was pared by 2 bases and J by 0 bases, with 10 bases between. The DNA read from the CDR3 is TGTGCCAGCAGCTTACGGGGGGCAATGAACACTGAA. Encoded protein: CASSLRGAMNTE. The entire CDR3 sequence reads CASSLRGAMNTEAFF.

A few counts support this clone. The observed sequence ends 3 residues before the CDR3 terminus, with the missing tail filled in from the germline J gene. This chain uses TRBV7-9 with TRBJ2-3, with TRBD2 matching 8 bases. CDR3 length: 14 residues. Germline V gene data show CDR1 as SEHNR and CDR2 as FQNEAQ (reference sequence). With V trimmed by 2 bases and J by 5 bases, 3 bases remained unmatched. Partial CDR3 DNA: TGTGCCAGCAGCTTATCGGCGGGGGGAGATACG. Amino acids: CASSLSAGGDT. The CDR3 in its entirety is CASSLSAGGDTQYF.

CDR3 loop: CASSIGDIYEQYF. CDR3 DNA (partial): TGTGCCAGTAGTATAGGGGACATCTACGAG. This sequence joins TRBV19 and TRBJ2-7; D is possibly TRBD1 (6 bases). Read data end 3 residues before the CDR3 end; the end is taken from the germline J gene. V was clipped by 1 base and J by 3 bases, with 7 bases between them. There are 13 residues in the CDR3. Germline-derived CDR1 and CDR2 are LNHDA and SQIVND (reference sequence).

The table lists this clone with a few counts. The read stops 3 residues short of the end of the CDR3; the missing end is completed from the germline J gene. The chain uses TRBV20-1 and TRBJ2-7, with TRBD2 identical over 11 bases. Germline assignment: CDR1 DFQATT and CDR2 SNEGSKA (reference sequence). The CDR3 length is 19 residues. The trim removed 1 base at V and 3 bases at J, leaving 17 bases unmatched. The sequenced part of the CDR3 DNA is TGCAGTGCTAGAGGGGAAGGGGGAAGGGGGACTAGCGGCCTCTACGAG. Its translation is CSARGEGGRGTSGLYE. The complete CDR3 protein is CSARGEGGRGTSGLYEQYF.

As concerns this clone: The CDR3 extends 3 residues past the end of the read, so its final part is completed from the germline J gene. The rearrangement links TRBV19 to TRBJ1-2; tentatively, D is TRBD1 (5 bases). Germline CDR1 LNHDA, CDR2 SQIVND (reference sequence). CDR3 length: 16 residues. CDR3 DNA, as far as it was read: TGTGCCAGTAGGGCGGACAACTCGCCTGGTCCTGGAGGC. Translated: CASRADNSPGPGG. The full-length CDR3 reads as CASRADNSPGPGGYTF.

This clone was counted at least ten times. The read falls 3 residues short of the CDR3 end, and the missing part is taken from the germline J gene. The chain links TRBV27 to TRBJ2-1; 13 nucleotides agree with TRBD2. Germline values: CDR1 MNHEY, CDR2 SMNVEV (reference sequence). V trimming: 6 bases; J trimming: 7 bases; junction bases outside the gene matches: 6. The CDR3 is 15 amino acids. The sequenced part of the CDR3 DNA is TGTGCCAGCAGGGTACTAGCGGGAGGGGGTAATGAG. This gives the protein CASRVLAGGGNE. The full CDR3 is CASRVLAGGGNEQFF.

This clone was counted at least ten times. The read comes to an end 3 residues before the CDR3 does, leaving the germline J gene to fill in the end. V usage is TRBV18 and J usage is TRBJ1-5, with D unclear. The CDR3 contains 15 residues. Trimming stripped 3 bases from V and 8 bases from J, with 17 bases between. Looked up from germline, CDR1 is KGHSH and CDR2 is LQKENI. CDR3 in amino acids: CASSPGSDKGEPQHF. The DNA read from the CDR3 is TGTGCCAGCTCACCCGGTTCTGACAAGGGTGAGCCC.

The sample holds a few counts of this clone. The read gets to within 3 residues of the CDR3 end, and the germline J gene fills in the rest. This chain uses TRBV5-4 with TRBJ2-1; D not resolved. Trimming removed 4 bases at V and 0 bases at J, with 5 bases between. There are 13 residues in the CDR3. The germline gives CDR1 SGHNT, CDR2 YYREEE (reference sequence). The CDR3 is CASSLTSYNEQFF. The sequenced part of the CDR3 DNA is TGTGCCAGCAGCCTAACCTCCTACAATGAG.

This clone came up many times. The read ends 3 residues early relative to the CDR3; the germline J gene fills the gap. The chain has TRBV5-1 and TRBJ2-7, with TRBD1 matching 9 bases. With 4 bases clipped from V and 0 bases from J, the junction kept 5 bases outside the gene matches. There are 15 residues in the CDR3. Per germline, CDR1 SGHRS and CDR2 YFSETQ. CDR3 DNA (partial): TGCGCCAGCAGCACCTGGACAGGGGCCTCCTACGAG. Its translation is CASSTWTGASYE. The CDR3, in full, reads CASSTWTGASYEQYF. The full variable domain, completed using reference TRBV5-1 and TRBJ2-7, is KAGVTQTPRYLIKTRGQQVTLSCSPISGHRSVSWYQQTPGQGLQFLFEYFSETQRNKGNFPGRFSGRQFSNSRSEMNVSTLELGDSALYLCASSTWTGASYEQYFGPGTRLTVT.

This clone was counted a few times. The CDR3 is cut off 3 residues early in the read; its end comes from the germline J gene. The chain has TRBV30 and TRBJ1-1; no definite D call. V was trimmed by 2 bases and J by 4 bases, leaving 5 bases between them. Germline CDR1 GTSNPN, CDR2 SVGIG (reference sequence). The CDR3 totals 11 residues. CDR3 DNA (partial): TGTGCCTGGAGTTTCGGCACTGAA. It codes for CAWSFGTE. Given in full, the CDR3 is CAWSFGTEAFF.

This clone came up many times. The CDR3 end lies 3 residues beyond the end of the read and is filled in from the germline J gene. The genes are TRBV7-8 and TRBJ1-1; no firm D call. Deletions cut 8 bases from V and 1 base from J, with 14 bases between. This CDR3 has 14 residues. Germline CDR1 SGHVS, CDR2 FQNEAQ. The DNA read from the CDR3 is TGTGCCAGCCTTCGGGTCGCCACGAACACTGAA. This encodes CASLRVATNTE. The full CDR3 reads CASLRVATNTEAFF.

This clone was observed at least ten times. The read terminates 3 residues before the CDR3 end, so the remaining end is supplied by the germline J gene. The rearrangement joins TRBV7-2 to TRBJ2-7; 11 positions match TRBD2. After removal of 7 bases from V and 1 base from J, the junction contained 6 bases not matched to a gene. Germline loops: CDR1 SGHTA, CDR2 FQGNSA. This CDR3 spans 15 amino acids. The covered CDR3 bases are TGTGCCAGCACCCTTCTAGCGGGAGGTTCCTACGAG. This gives the protein CASTLLAGGSYE. The whole CDR3 region reads CASTLLAGGSYEQYF.

This clone came up many times. Read coverage stops 3 residues before the CDR3 terminus; the germline J gene supplies the remainder. V gene TRBV7-8 combines with J gene TRBJ2-7; 11 nucleotides agree with TRBD2. Germline CDR1 and CDR2: SGHVS and FQNEAQ. This CDR3 has 17 residues. Losses at the gene ends were 6 bases for V and 0 bases for J; bases not matched to a gene: 10. The CDR3 loop is CASRKELAGGSSYEQYF. Partial CDR3 DNA: TGTGCCAGCAGGAAAGAATTAGCGGGAGGGAGCTCCTACGAG.

About this clone: The read terminates 3 residues before the CDR3 end, so the remaining end is supplied by the germline J gene. V usage is TRBV2 and J usage is TRBJ1-3; the D gene is possibly TRBD1 (5 bases). V lost 8 bases and J lost 3, with 17 bases in between. Looked up from germline, CDR1 is SNHLY and CDR2 is FYNNEI. The CDR3 spans 15 residues. The covered CDR3 bases are TGTGCCAGCTTGGAGGGTGGGGCGTTTGGAAACACC. Translation gives CASLEGGAFGNT. Given in full, the CDR3 is CASLEGGAFGNTIYF.

This clone was observed at least ten times. The read comes to an end 3 residues before the CDR3 does, leaving the germline J gene to fill in the end. The V gene is TRBV9, the J gene TRBJ1-1, with D maybe TRBD1 (6 bases). Trimming removed 4 bases from V and 4 bases from J, with 17 bases in between. Germline V gene sequence: CDR1 SGDLS, CDR2 YYNGEE. This CDR3 is built from 15 residues. The sequenced part of the CDR3 DNA is TGTGCCAGCAGCAGCCTAGGGGGGGTTACCACTGAA. It specifies CASSSLGGVTTE. The full-length CDR3 reads as CASSSLGGVTTEAFF.

Many counts were recorded for this clone. The CDR3 end is not reached by the read, which stops 3 residues before it; the germline J gene fills it in. The chain has TRBV11-2 and TRBJ2-3; weak D call: TRBD1 (5 bases). This CDR3 region has 12 residues. Trimming stripped 8 bases from V and 2 bases from J, with 8 bases between. CDR1 is SGHAT, CDR2 FQNNGV, per germline. The sequenced CDR3 bases are TGTGCCAGCCAGGGAATCACAGATACG. It encodes CASQGITDT. The CDR3 in full is CASQGITDTQYF. The variable domain in full, with the rest retrieved from reference TRBV11-2 and TRBJ2-3, is EAGVAQSPRYKIIEKRQSVAFWCNPISGHATLYWYQQILGQGPKLLIQFQNNGVVDDSQLPKDRFSAERLKGVDSTLKIQPAKLEDSAVYLCASQGITDTQYFGPGTRLTVL.

At least ten counts were recorded for this clone. The read halts 3 residues ahead of the CDR3 end, with the missing end drawn from the germline J gene. The chain is built from TRBV6-2 or TRBV6-3 and TRBJ2-3; D might be TRBD1 (5 bases). This CDR3 has 14 residues. Looked up from germline, CDR1 is MNHEY and CDR2 is SVGEGT. V was clipped by 2 bases and J by 6 bases, with 12 bases between them. CDR3 sequence reads: CASSYGPGPDTQYF. The sequenced part of the CDR3 DNA is TGTGCCAGCAGTTACGGCCCAGGGCCCGATACG.

This clone was observed many times. Read sequence stops 3 residues before the CDR3 end, and the germline J gene provides the missing end. This rearrangement joins TRBV11-2 to TRBJ2-3; D unclear. In germline, CDR1 is SGHAT, CDR2 FQNNGV. CDR3 length: 12 amino acids. With 4 bases removed from V and 4 bases from J, the gap between germline ends came to 6 bases. The CDR3 reads CASSSPPDTQYF. The DNA read from the CDR3 is TGTGCCAGCAGCTCTCCCCCAGATACG.